These 25 T cell receptor beta chains originate from one sample sequenced in a study of human T cells and chemical hapten exposure. TCRdb called the RACE reads again in MiXCR, with one record for every CDR3 protein. This table has a few hundred thousand distinct CDR3 sequences, roughly 6.3% appearing once. Time point: patch test 2, 6 weeks after DPC sensitization. Treatment reported: therapeutic diphenylcyclopropenone sensitization with weekly scalp DPC. The sequences come from whole blood, collected in connection with sensitization to the hapten diphenylcyclopropenone (DPC). These receptors all stem from a woman aged 18-35 years with alopecia areata. Some clones in this sample may be carry-over from other donors' samples.

Ten or more counts support this clonotype. The chain combines TRBV6-5 with TRBJ1-5, with D uncertain. The germline V gene encodes CDR1 MNHEY and CDR2 SVGAGI. Between the trimmed V and J ends, which lost 10 bases and 0 bases, there was a span of 16 bases. The CDR3 is made up of 15 amino acids. This CDR3 reads CATNRRVTSNQPQHF. CDR3 DNA: TGTGCCACCAACCGGAGAGTAACTAGCAATCAGCCCCAGCATTTT.

The J gene is TRBJ1-6, the V gene TRBV5-4, with TRBD1 matching 10 bases. Per germline, CDR1 SGHNT and CDR2 YYREEE (reference sequence). V lost 0 bases and J lost 9; bases outside the gene matches: 3. CDR3 length: 15 amino acids. The CDR3 bases are TGTGCCAGCAGCTTGGGAGGGACAGGGGCTTCACCCCTCCACTTT. Translated, it gives CASSLGGTGASPLHF.

This clonotype occurred many times. The rearrangement joins TRBV29-1 to TRBJ2-1; TRBD1 matches 8 bases. The CDR3 has 14 amino acids. Trimming at V came to 8 bases and at J to 4 bases, leaving 10 bases not matched to a gene. CDR1 and CDR2 from the germline V gene are SQVTM and ANQGSEA. CDR3 DNA: TGCAGCTCAAGGACAGGGTCGGGATACAATGAGCAGTTCTTC. Its translation: CSSRTGSGYNEQFF.

The chain combines TRBV6-5 with TRBJ1-6, with no clear D. The germline V gene encodes CDR1 MNHEY and CDR2 SVGAGI. This CDR3 has 15 residues. Trimming took off 0 bases at V and 7 bases at J, with 10 bases between the two ends. The CDR3 nucleotides are TGTGCCAGCAGTTACTCGAGTGGCTTAAATTCACCCCTCCACTTT. Its translation is CASSYSSGLNSPLHF.

The chain combines TRBV7-2 with TRBJ2-3; 16 bases line up with TRBD2. CDR1 SGHTA and CDR2 FQGNSA come from the germline V gene. CDR3 length: 19 amino acids. V gave up 5 bases and J gave up 7 bases; unmatched junction bases: 15. The CDR3 DNA sequence: TGTGCCAGCAGCCGCAGAATCCCGGGACTAGCGGGGGGGCCGTATACGCAGTATTTT. It is translated as CASSRRIPGLAGGPYTQYF.

This clonotype was counted many times. The rearrangement links TRBV3-1 to TRBJ2-1, with D perhaps matching TRBD1 (5 bases). Trimming stripped 1 base from V and 1 base from J, with 11 bases between. The length of the CDR3 is 16 residues. Germline V gene sequence: CDR1 LGHDT, CDR2 YNNKEL (reference sequence). The CDR3 spells CASSQVGRVSYNEQFF. The CDR3 DNA reads TGTGCCAGCAGCCAAGTGGGCAGGGTATCCTACAATGAGCAGTTCTTC.

The gene calls are TRBV4-3 and TRBJ2-1, with D perhaps matching TRBD1 or TRBD2 (5 bases each). Trimming removed 0 bases at V and 5 bases at J, with 11 bases between. Per the germline V gene, CDR1 is LGHNA and CDR2 is YSLEER. The length of the CDR3 is 15 residues. This chain's CDR3 is CASSQDRWGNNEQFF. The CDR3 DNA sequence: TGCGCCAGCAGCCAAGATCGGTGGGGGAACAATGAGCAGTTCTTC.

The genes are TRBV4-3 and TRBJ2-5; D is perhaps TRBD2 (5 bases). CDR1 is LGHNA, CDR2 YSLEER, per germline. The germline V and J ends were trimmed by 0 bases and 4 bases, with 12 bases remaining between them. This CDR3 region has 15 residues. This CDR3 reads CASSQDGRGRETQYF. CDR3 coding DNA: TGCGCCAGCAGCCAAGATGGCCGGGGTCGAGAGACCCAGTACTTC.

The rearrangement joins TRBV5-1 to TRBJ2-2; D may be TRBD1 (5 bases). Germline lookup yields CDR1 SGHRS and CDR2 YFSETQ. The CDR3 has 13 residues. V lost 4 bases and J 7 bases, leaving 11 bases between the germline ends. CDR3 DNA sequence: TGCGCCAGCAGCCTTCAGGGTGGCGGGGAGCTGTTTTTT. As protein: CASSLQGGGELFF. Looking up the rest from reference TRBV5-1 and TRBJ2-2 gives the full variable domain: KAGVTQTPRYLIKTRGQQVTLSCSPISGHRSVSWYQQTPGQGLQFLFEYFSETQRNKGNFPGRFSGRQFSNSRSEMNVSTLELGDSALYLCASSLQGGGELFFGEGSRLTVL.

The chain combines TRBV6-5 with TRBJ1-3; D ambiguous. V dropped 6 bases and J dropped 0 bases, with 15 bases sitting between them. The CDR3 extends over 16 amino acids. CDR1 and CDR2 from the germline V gene are MNHEY and SVGAGI. The CDR3 DNA follows: TGTGCCAGCAGCCCCGGGAGGGCCGTCTCTGGAAACACCATATATTTT. This gives the protein CASSPGRAVSGNTIYF.

There are a few counts of this clonotype. This chain joins TRBV9 and TRBJ1-5, with TRBD1 matching over 7 bases. Germline CDR1 SGDLS, CDR2 YYNGEE. The ends lost 0 bases at V and 8 bases at J; junction bases unmatched: 8. The CDR3 totals 15 residues. CDR3 sequence: CASSVAGGFFEPQHF. CDR3 sequence (DNA): TGTGCCAGCAGCGTAGCAGGGGGGTTCTTTGAGCCCCAGCATTTT.

The table lists this clonotype with a few counts. The chain is built from TRBV10-3 and TRBJ2-3, with D perhaps TRBD1 or TRBD2 (5 bases each). Germline CDR1 is ENHRY and CDR2 is SYGVKD. V lost 9 bases, J lost 2 bases, and 9 bases lay in between. The CDR3 spans 12 residues. CDR3 in amino acids: CAIGGTTDTQYF. For the CDR3, the DNA is TGTGCCATTGGTGGGACCACAGATACGCAGTATTTT.

The table lists this clonotype with many counts. The V and J genes are TRBV5-6 and TRBJ1-2; D remains unclear. Trimming took 0 bases from V and 8 from J, leaving 8 bases between them. The CDR3 extends over 12 amino acids. Germline assignment: CDR1 SGHDT and CDR2 YYEEEE. The CDR3 region is CASSLVGRGYTF. The CDR3 DNA sequence: TGTGCCAGCAGCTTGGTTGGCAGGGGCTACACCTTC. The entire variable domain, with the rest obtained from reference TRBV5-6 and TRBJ1-2, is as follows: DAGVTQSPTHLIKTRGQQVTLRCSPKSGHDTVSWYQQALGQGPQFIFQYYEEEERQRGNFPDRFSGHQFPNYSSELNVNALLLGDSALYLCASSLVGRGYTFGSGTRLTVV.

Comments on this clonotype: A much larger clone is a single base away; this may be a read error. This chain links TRBV9 with TRBJ1-1; 8 nucleotides match TRBD1. V was pared by 6 bases and J by 9 bases, with 16 bases of the junction left unmatched. The CDR3 has 15 amino acids. Germline-derived CDR1 and CDR2 are SGDLS and YYNGEE. DNA of the CDR3: TGTGCCAGCACCCGAGGACAGGGAGGAAGTACTAAAGCTTTCTTT. The encoded protein is CASTRGQGGSTKAFF.

This clonotype was counted at least ten times. Here the CDR3 reads CASSPRSGADEQFF. The DNA of the CDR3 is TGTGCCAGCAGCCCCCGGTCGGGGGCTGATGAGCAGTTCTTC. The V and J genes are TRBV11-3 and TRBJ2-1; D assignment may be TRBD1 or TRBD2 (6 bases each). Germline V lookup: CDR1 SGHNT, CDR2 YENEEA. Trimming took off 5 bases at V and 8 bases at J, with 16 bases between the two ends. The CDR3 is 14 residues long.

This clonotype was seen at least ten times. This chain joins TRBV20-1 and TRBJ1-5; no definite D call. V lost 2 bases to trimming and J lost 0 bases, with 8 bases between them. CDR3 length: 14 amino acids. Germline loops: CDR1 DFQATT, CDR2 SNEGSKA (reference sequence). CDR3: CSARMGYSNQPQHF. The CDR3 nucleotides read TGCAGTGCTAGAATGGGGTATAGCAATCAGCCCCAGCATTTT.

The chain employs TRBV4-3 and TRBJ2-1, with TRBD2 identical over 12 bases. The V gene end was trimmed by 3 bases and the J gene end by 0 bases; junction bases not matched to a gene: 12. Germline V gene sequence: CDR1 LGHNA, CDR2 YSLEER. The CDR3 has 20 residues. Written as DNA, the CDR3 is TGCGCCAGCAGCCAGGACAGACTAGCGGGGGATCCCCGCTCCTACAATGAGCAGTTCTTC. It is translated as CASSQDRLAGDPRSYNEQFF.

This clonotype was seen many times. This rearrangement joins TRBV15 to TRBJ2-3; TRBD1 aligns across 7 bases. CDR1 is LNHNV, CDR2 YYDKDF, per germline (reference sequence). The V segment lost 2 bases and the J segment 5 bases; nucleotides outside the gene matches: 10. The CDR3 is 16 amino acids. DNA for the CDR3: TGTGCCACCAGCAGAATCCTACAGGGGTGGAGAGATACGCAGTATTTT. Translating it yields CATSRILQGWRDTQYF.

This clonotype was seen a handful of times. This sequence joins TRBV12-3 or TRBV12-4 and TRBJ2-7; D is undetermined. The CDR3 is made up of 12 amino acids. V was pared by 6 bases and J by 6 bases, with 12 bases between. The CDR3 nucleotides read TGTGCCAGCAGCCTTTACAGAACCGAGCAGTACTTC. Translation: CASSLYRTEQYF.

This clonotype has more than one count but fewer than ten. V is TRBV3-1 and J is TRBJ2-2, with 11 bases matching TRBD2. The V gene's germline CDR1 is LGHDT and CDR2 YNNKEL (reference sequence). The CDR3 has 16 amino acids. With 4 bases clipped from V and 0 bases from J, the junction kept 1 base outside the gene matches. The CDR3 DNA reads as TGTGCCAGCAGCCCGACTAGCGGGGCGAACACCGGGGAGCTGTTTTTT. Translation gives CASSPTSGANTGELFF.

The gene calls are TRBV6-1 and TRBJ1-5; unclear D gene. V was cut by 4 bases and J by 5 bases, with 12 bases left in between. This CDR3 is 14 amino acids long. Germline V gives CDR1 MNHNS, CDR2 SASEGT. CDR3 in DNA: TGTGCCAGCAGTGTTAACGGGCAGGATCAGCCCCAGCATTTT. Its translation: CASSVNGQDQPQHF.

This clonotype showed up many times. The J gene is TRBJ1-1, the V gene TRBV6-5; perhaps TRBD1 as D (5 bases). Germline V gene sequence: CDR1 MNHEY, CDR2 SVGAGI. The CDR3 is 13 amino acids. The V end lost 4 bases, the J end lost 8 bases, and 14 bases lay between the germline ends. Here the CDR3 DNA reads TGTGCCAGCAGTTCTGGGGGGAGGAGCGAAGCTTTCTTT. It specifies CASSSGGRSEAFF.

This clonotype was seen repeatedly, ten times or more. The chain recombines TRBV4-3 with TRBJ2-3; 9 nucleotides line up with TRBD2. The CDR3 has 17 residues. Germline assignment: CDR1 LGHNA and CDR2 YSLEER. The junction had 10 bases not matched to a gene; V was cut back by 1 base and J by 5 bases. CDR3 in amino acids: CASSQVRAAGGQDTQYF. CDR3 nucleotides: TGCGCCAGCAGCCAAGTTAGGGCGGCGGGGGGGCAAGATACGCAGTATTTT.

The chain links TRBV6-1 to TRBJ1-1; D is unclear. The germline V and J ends were trimmed by 1 base and 4 bases, with 10 bases remaining between them. The CDR3 covers 14 residues. Germline values: CDR1 MNHNS, CDR2 SASEGT. CDR3 sequence reads: CASSEDPEGTEAFF. CDR3 DNA sequence: TGTGCCAGCAGTGAAGACCCGGAGGGCACTGAAGCTTTCTTT.

This clonotype was detected only a few times. This chain joins TRBV4-3 and TRBJ1-1; D gene ambiguous. V was cut by 4 bases and J by 5 bases, with 11 bases left in between. CDR1 LGHNA and CDR2 YSLEER come from the germline V gene. CDR3 length: 13 residues. CDR3 loop: CASSLQTETEAFF. CDR3 DNA: TGCGCCAGCAGCCTCCAAACGGAAACTGAAGCTTTCTTT.